This TCR beta chain was documented in a study of glioma-infiltrating T cells after dendritic cell vaccination. The immunoSEQ assay amplified TCRB CDR3 from up to roughly 2 ug DNA. Profiled with immunoSEQ multiplex PCR; TCRdb holds only in-frame clones, not every one. The sample contains under 40,000 clones, more than 90% of which appear only once. The germline CDR1 and CDR2 sequences are SGDLS and YYNGEE. This CDR3 has 16 amino acids. V was pared by 3 bases and J by 10 bases, with 20 bases between. Worth noting for this clone: Its specificity is unknown.

Study observations and caveats: No direct clonality-survival link was found; a diverse polyclonal response may matter.

The origin of this receptor is a human donor with glioblastoma. The starting material was blood, obtained before dendritic cell vaccination. The chain recombines TRBV9 with TRBJ1-6, with D maybe TRBD1 (5 bases). CDR3 protein: CASSGQAGRVRSPLHF. For the CDR3, the DNA is TGTGCCAGCAGCGGTCAAGCGGGCAGGGTTAGATCACCCCTCCACTTT.